This passage covers 3 T cell receptor beta chains from one sample sequenced in a study of beta chain features in type 1 diabetes. The sequenced template was cDNA made from the entire isolated RNA. Libraries were prepared by immunoSEQ multiplex PCR; TCRdb keeps only in-frame clonotypes and omits some of them. The table shows 5,000 to 7,000 clones, with roughly three quarters occurring only once. Sequenced sample: Tregs from blood. The receptors were sampled from a young man in good health.

V and J are TRBV6-6 and TRBJ2-7; the D is unclear. The germline V gene encodes CDR1 MNHNY and CDR2 SVGAGI (reference sequence). The CDR3 consists of 16 residues. V dropped 2 bases and J dropped 1 base, with 15 bases sitting between them. CDR3 protein: CASSYHVYRTSYEQYF. For the CDR3, the DNA is TGTGCCAGCAGTTACCACGTATATCGTACTTCCTACGAGCAGTACTTC.

V usage is TRBV7-2 and J usage is TRBJ2-1; D may be TRBD2 (6 bases). V lost 5 bases and J lost 9, with 17 bases in between. Germline V lookup: CDR1 SGHTA, CDR2 FQGNSA. The CDR3 consists of 14 residues. CDR3 amino acids: CASSADGGIGEQFF. The CDR3 DNA follows: TGTGCCAGCAGCGCAGACGGCGGGATTGGTGAGCAGTTCTTC.

The chain carries TRBV10-3 and TRBJ2-3, with 12 bases matching TRBD2. CDR1 is ENHRY and CDR2 is SYGVKD in the germline V gene. V gave up 0 bases and J gave up 0 bases; unmatched junction bases: 4. The CDR3 has 18 amino acids. The CDR3 region has the DNA TGTGCCATCAGTGAGTCGACTAGCGGGGGAGGAAGCACAGATACGCAGTATTTT. Residues: CAISESTSGGGSTDTQYF.